The 10 T cell receptor beta chains below all came from one sample that was sequenced in a study of regulatory dendritic cells for organ transplantation. Their antigen targets remain unknown. Allogeneic regulatory or mature dendritic cells were co-cultured for roughly five days with CFSE-labeled sorted T cells at 1:10. The repertoire was sequenced with immunoSEQ multiplex PCR; TCRdb's copy has only in-frame clones and lacks some. The repertoire holds tens of thousands of clones, over 75% seen once, with 0.2% to 0.3% in the top ten. The source material was naive CD4+ T cells from blood cultured with dendritic cells. Subset meaning: CD45RA+ naive T cells. Receptors originate from a human donor in good health.

The chain employs TRBV2 and TRBJ2-3; D possibly corresponds to TRBD2 (5 bases). Germline V lookup: CDR1 SNHLY, CDR2 FYNNEI. The CDR3 sequence is 12 residues long. V lost 5 bases to trimming and J lost 5 bases, with 8 bases between them. The DNA of the CDR3 is TGTGCCAGCAGTTTGGAGGTAGATACGCAGTATTTT. It translates to CASSLEVDTQYF.

The chain has TRBV7-2 and TRBJ2-7; 10 positions agree with TRBD1. The CDR3 sequence is 15 residues long. The germline gives CDR1 SGHTA, CDR2 FQGNSA. The V segment lost 5 bases and the J segment 5 bases; nucleotides outside the gene matches: 9. CDR3 DNA sequence: TGTGCCAGCAGCCCCAACCGGGACAGGGGAAACGAGCAGTACTTC. Its protein is CASSPNRDRGNEQYF. The variable domain in full, with the rest retrieved from reference TRBV7-2 and TRBJ2-7, is GAGVSQSPSNKVTEKGKDVELRCDPISGHTALYWYRQSLGQGLEFLIYFQGNSAPDKSGLPSDRFSAERTGGSVSTLTIQRTQQEDSAVYLCASSPNRDRGNEQYFGPGTRLTVT.

The J gene is TRBJ1-2, the V gene TRBV13, with 7 bases that match TRBD1. Germline V CDR1 and CDR2: PRHDT, FYEKMQ (reference sequence). This CDR3 has 15 residues. Trimming removed 8 bases from V and 8 bases from J; junction bases left unmatched: 17. The CDR3 loop reads CASGARGQKKGGYTF. DNA for the CDR3: TGTGCCAGCGGGGCCCGGGGACAGAAAAAAGGGGGCTACACCTTC.

The V gene is TRBV6-5, the J gene TRBJ2-7; a possible D gene is TRBD2 (5 bases). The V gene's germline CDR1 is MNHEY and CDR2 SVGAGI. V was trimmed by 7 bases and J by 0 bases, leaving 13 bases between them. CDR3 length: 14 residues. CDR3 sequence reads: CASTALTSSYEQYF. CDR3 sequence (DNA): TGTGCCAGCACCGCCCTAACTAGCTCCTACGAGCAGTACTTC.

The chain couples TRBV5-1 to TRBJ2-5; 13 bases are shared with TRBD2. After removal of 0 bases from V and 4 bases from J, the junction contained 9 bases not matched to a gene. CDR1 and CDR2 (germline): SGHRS, YFSETQ. The CDR3 spans 18 residues. CDR3: CASSLARLAGGRGETQYF. CDR3 sequence (DNA): TGCGCCAGCAGCTTGGCCCGACTAGCGGGAGGAAGGGGAGAGACCCAGTACTTC.

The count of this clone is one. The rearrangement links TRBV30 to TRBJ1-6, with a tentative D call TRBD1 (6 bases). The germline V gene encodes CDR1 GTSNPN and CDR2 SVGIG (reference sequence). Trimming removed 2 bases from V and 8 bases from J, with 10 bases in between. The CDR3 has 13 amino acids. CDR3 in DNA: TGTGCCTGGAGTTTGCGGACAGATTCACCCCTCCACTTT. It is translated as CAWSLRTDSPLHF. Full variable domain (outside the CDR3, taken from reference TRBV30 and TRBJ1-6): SQTIHQWPATLVQPVGSPLSLECTVEGTSNPNLYWYRQAAGRGLQLLFYSVGIGQISSEVPQNLSASRPQDRQFILSSKKLLLSDSGFYLCAWSLRTDSPLHFGNGTRLTVT.

The chain employs TRBV6-1 and TRBJ2-1, with 9 bases aligning to TRBD1. Germline V gives CDR1 MNHNS, CDR2 SASEGT. Unmatched junction bases numbered 3, after V lost 5 bases and J lost 1 base. The CDR3 runs 15 residues. The CDR3 sequence is CASSLDRGSYNEQFF. The CDR3 DNA follows: TGTGCCAGCAGTCTGGACAGGGGATCCTACAATGAGCAGTTCTTC.

This sequence joins TRBV15 and TRBJ2-2; TRBD1 might be the D (6 bases). Trimming stripped 1 base from V and 2 bases from J, with 14 bases between. In germline, CDR1 is LNHNV, CDR2 YYDKDF (reference sequence). The CDR3 consists of 17 residues. The CDR3 DNA is TGTGCCACCAGCAGAGTCCCACCGGGACACAACACCGGGGAGCTGTTTTTT. Its protein product is CATSRVPPGHNTGELFF.

This clone was found once. The chain joins TRBV7-2 to TRBJ1-1; 7 nucleotides align to TRBD1. V trimming: 4 bases; J trimming: 1 base; junction bases outside the gene matches: 6. CDR1 is SGHTA, CDR2 FQGNSA, per germline. The CDR3 loop spans 15 amino acids. The CDR3 is CASSSGTARNTEAFF. In DNA form, the CDR3 reads TGTGCCAGCAGCTCGGGGACAGCCAGGAACACTGAAGCTTTCTTT.

This clone was counted between two and nine times. This chain joins TRBV4-2 and TRBJ1-5; D is ambiguous. Between the trimmed V and J ends, which lost 4 bases and 0 bases, there was a span of 19 bases. This CDR3 contains 18 residues. Germline V gives CDR1 LGHNA, CDR2 YNFKEQ. CDR3 sequence: CASSLNFDRRLSNQPQHF. The CDR3 DNA reads as TGTGCCAGCAGCCTTAATTTTGATAGGCGACTTAGCAATCAGCCCCAGCATTTT.